The present TCR beta chain was sequenced within a study of blood T cell repertoires in COVID-19. In the study overall: The United States, Italy and Spain provided the acute and convalescent COVID-19 samples.

Per the authors' pipeline: Reference gene primers were amplified, and this amplification served to estimate nucleated cell counts. Assay: immunoSEQ multiplex PCR; the TCRdb copy retains only in-frame clones and omits some. That table is the source of V, J and clone size, and D and trimming were worked out from the DNA. The sample holds 120,000 or so clones, roughly 91% seen once. This CDR3 has 18 residues. Germline CDR1 SGHVS, CDR2 FQNEAQ. J gave up 0 bases and V 1 base, and 12 bases lay outside the gene matches. The chain has TRBV7-8 and TRBJ2-7; 7 bases line up with TRBD2. The clonotype was recovered from a human donor in a cohort sampled during active COVID-19. Sequences were obtained from peripheral blood. The CDR3 protein is CASSLGRDYLNGSYEQYF. The CDR3 bases are TGTGCCAGCAGCTTAGGTCGGGACTACCTAAATGGCTCCTACGAGCAGTACTTC.